These 23 T cell receptor beta chains were sequenced from one sample in a study of siplizumab effects on memory and regulatory T cells. TCRdb keeps only in-frame clones here, not all; method: immunoSEQ multiplex PCR. The data contain approximately 58,000 clones, more than 85% of them singletons. Specimen: CD8+ T cells sorted from blood. These TCRs come from a human donor in good health.

V and J are TRBV7-8 and TRBJ2-2; D not resolved. Germline V gives CDR1 SGHVS, CDR2 FQNEAQ. Trimming took off 3 bases at V and 5 bases at J, with 7 bases between the two ends. This CDR3 comprises 13 residues. CDR3 sequence reads: CASSFELTGELFF. In DNA, the CDR3 is TGTGCCAGCAGCTTCGAGTTGACCGGGGAGCTGTTTTTT. Full variable domain (remainder filled in from reference TRBV7-8 and TRBJ2-2): GAGVSQSPRYKVAKRGQDVALRCDPISGHVSLFWYQQALGQGPEFLTYFQNEAQLDKSGLPSDRFFAERPEGSVSTLKIQRTQQEDSAVYLCASSFELTGELFFGEGSRLTVL.

The rearrangement uses TRBV7-3 and TRBJ2-3, with D unresolved. The V end lost 3 bases, the J end lost 0 bases, and 7 bases lay between the germline ends. In germline, CDR1 is SGHTA, CDR2 FQGTGA. The CDR3 consists of 14 residues. The CDR3 loop reads CASSLFGSTDTQYF. DNA of the CDR3: TGTGCCAGCAGCTTGTTCGGGAGCACAGATACGCAGTATTTT.

The chain combines TRBV4-3 with TRBJ2-1; 11 bases fit TRBD2. Germline lookup yields CDR1 LGHNA and CDR2 YSLEER. Trimming at V came to 4 bases and at J to 0 bases, leaving 11 bases not matched to a gene. The CDR3 loop spans 19 amino acids. CDR3 DNA: TGCGCCAGCAGCCGCGGGACTAGCGGTTCAGCAAGCTCCTACAATGAGCAGTTCTTC. It codes for CASSRGTSGSASSYNEQFF.

In this sample, this clone turned up once. The chain combines TRBV30 with TRBJ1-2; tentatively, D is TRBD1 (6 bases). This CDR3 comprises 15 residues. Germline V gives CDR1 GTSNPN, CDR2 SVGIG (reference sequence). Deletions cut 5 bases from V and 4 bases from J, with 20 bases between. CDR3 protein: CAWWQEGVFIYGYTF. In DNA, the CDR3 is TGTGCCTGGTGGCAGGAGGGGGTCTTTATCTATGGCTACACCTTC. Supplemented by reference TRBV30 and TRBJ1-2, the full variable domain reads SQTIHQWPATLVQPVGSPLSLECTVEGTSNPNLYWYRQAAGRGLQLLFYSVGIGQISSEVPQNLSASRPQDRQFILSSKKLLLSDSGFYLCAWWQEGVFIYGYTFGSGTRLTVV.

Here the CDR3 reads CASSGRTGGAEQFF. CDR3 coding DNA: TGTGCCAGCAGCGGACGCACGGGGGGGGCTGAGCAGTTCTTC. V gene TRBV7-9 combines with J gene TRBJ2-1, with 8 bases that match TRBD2. Germline V CDR1 and CDR2: SEHNR, FQNEAQ (reference sequence). Germline trimming cut 5 bases from V and 9 bases from J; bases unmatched to any gene: 9. There are 14 residues in the CDR3.

CDR3 in DNA: TGTGCCTGGAGTCCCACGGGAGGGCACGATACGCAGTATTTT. Its translation is CAWSPTGGHDTQYF. This chain uses TRBV30 with TRBJ2-3, with 8 bases that match TRBD2. The V and J ends lost 2 bases and 6 bases, in that order; junction bases with no gene match: 7. Germline CDR1 and CDR2: GTSNPN and SVGIG (reference sequence). The CDR3 is 14 amino acids.

J is TRBJ2-1 and V is TRBV6-1; D possibly corresponds to TRBD1 (6 bases). The germline gives CDR1 MNHNS, CDR2 SASEGT. CDR3 length equals 14 residues. Trimming took 1 base from V and 8 from J, leaving 12 bases between them. The CDR3 nucleotides are TGTGCCAGCAGTGAAGGTACAGGGATCTATGAGCAGTTCTTC. Translated: CASSEGTGIYEQFF.

The chain joins TRBV27 to TRBJ2-3; D is ambiguous. V dropped 3 bases and J dropped 2 bases, with 9 bases sitting between them. CDR3 length: 14 residues. Germline loops: CDR1 MNHEY, CDR2 SMNVEV (reference sequence). The CDR3 loop reads CASSLLQDTDTQYF. The CDR3 bases are TGTGCCAGCAGTTTGCTTCAGGACACAGATACGCAGTATTTT.

This clone is categorized as large. The chain combines TRBV2 with TRBJ2-7; D is unclear. The CDR3 totals 15 residues. Looked up from germline, CDR1 is SNHLY and CDR2 is FYNNEI. The ends were cut back, 4 bases at V and 0 bases at J, with 13 bases in the middle. The CDR3 DNA is TGTGCCAGCAGTGTTTCTGAGGCGAGCTCCTACGAGCAGTACTTC. Protein: CASSVSEASSYEQYF.

The chain links TRBV21-1 to TRBJ2-7; TRBD2, the table's D call, was not compared with the DNA. TRBV21-1 corresponds to a pseudogene. This CDR3 is 15 amino acids long. Here the CDR3 reads CASSHPPGRAREQYF. In nucleotides, the CDR3 is TGTGCCAGCAGCCACCCTCCCGGGAGGGCCCGGGAGCAGTACTTC.

This sequence joins TRBV7-9 and TRBJ1-3; TRBD1 is a possible D gene (6 bases). CDR1 is SEHNR, CDR2 FQNEAQ, per germline (reference sequence). V was pared by 8 bases and J by 0 bases, with 11 bases between. This CDR3 has 14 residues. CDR3: CASVGGLSGNTIYF. The CDR3 DNA is TGTGCCAGCGTTGGGGGGCTCTCTGGAAACACCATATATTTT.

This clone has only one observation. The rearrangement joins TRBV18 to TRBJ1-3, with 7 positions matching TRBD1. This CDR3 region has 16 residues. The J segment lost 1 base and the V segment lost 3 bases, leaving 6 bases of the junction unmatched. Germline CDR1 KGHSH, CDR2 LQKENI. In nucleotides, the CDR3 is TGTGCCAGCTCACCGGTCGAGGGGGCTTCTGGAAACACCATATATTTT. It encodes CASSPVEGASGNTIYF.

The CDR3 DNA sequence: TGTGCCAGCAGCGTAGAGGCAGGGGGGGACACAGATACGCAGTATTTT. This codes for CASSVEAGGDTDTQYF. This sequence joins TRBV9 and TRBJ2-3; D tentatively reads TRBD1 or TRBD2 (7 bases each). Deletions cut 0 bases from V and 2 bases from J, with 13 bases between. CDR1 and CDR2 (germline): SGDLS, YYNGEE. The CDR3 runs 16 residues.

V usage is TRBV4-1 and J usage is TRBJ2-2, with D perhaps TRBD1 (5 bases). Germline CDR1 is MGHRA and CDR2 is YSYEKL. This CDR3 has 17 amino acids. V lost 0 bases, J lost 2 bases, and 13 bases lay in between. CDR3 residues: CASSQEFWGRNTGELFF. In DNA form, the CDR3 reads TGCGCCAGCAGCCAAGAATTTTGGGGCCGAAACACCGGGGAGCTGTTTTTT.

CDR3 residues: CASSRTSADNEQFF. The CDR3 DNA reads TGTGCCAGCAGCAGGACTAGCGCAGACAATGAGCAGTTCTTC. J is TRBJ2-1 and V is TRBV2; TRBD2 aligns across 9 bases. This CDR3 is built from 14 residues. Per germline, CDR1 SNHLY and CDR2 FYNNEI. J was trimmed by 5 bases and V by 6 bases; bases with no gene match: 5.

The rearrangement uses TRBV29-1 and TRBJ2-7; D is unclear. The CDR3 extends over 13 amino acids. Per germline, CDR1 SQVTM and CDR2 ANQGSEA. V was pared by 0 bases and J by 5 bases, with 11 bases between. The CDR3 sequence: CSVEDLGRNEQYF. DNA for the CDR3: TGCAGCGTTGAAGATCTCGGGCGAAACGAGCAGTACTTC.

About this clone itself: The final CDR3 position lacks the conserved phenylalanine or tryptophan, pointing to a likely read error. The limits of the CDR3 on the DNA are not certain, so only TCRdb's listed CDR3 is given. The J gene is TRBJ2-7, the V gene TRBV7-3; TRBD2, as called in the table, went unchecked against the DNA. The length of the CDR3 is 9 amino acids, counting both ends. Germline loops: CDR1 SGHTA, CDR2 FQGTGA. Here the CDR3 reads CASSRGTAL.

On this clone: The sample has other DNA sequences that encode this CDR3 too. The V call is TRBV9, the J call TRBJ2-1, with D unclear. The length of the CDR3 is 12 residues. V was pared by 2 bases and J by 9 bases, with 9 bases between. Looked up from germline, CDR1 is SGDLS and CDR2 is YYNGEE. The CDR3 DNA reads as TGTGCCAGCAGCGTCGAGAAGGGTGAGCAGTTCTTC. Its protein is CASSVEKGEQFF.

The chain uses TRBV7-6 and TRBJ1-5; D is undetermined. V was cut by 3 bases and J by 3 bases, with 12 bases left in between. The CDR3 spans 15 residues. The germline V gene encodes CDR1 SGHVS and CDR2 FNYEAQ. The CDR3 here is CASSLTDVPNQPQHF. CDR3 sequence (DNA): TGTGCCAGCAGCTTGACGGACGTCCCCAATCAGCCCCAGCATTTT.

The chain recombines TRBV7-6 with TRBJ2-7; no reliable D call. The CDR3 has 13 amino acids. The germline V and J ends were trimmed by 1 base and 3 bases, with 7 bases remaining between them. Germline V lookup: CDR1 SGHVS, CDR2 FNYEAQ. CDR3 residues: CASSLGADYEQYF. The CDR3 DNA follows: TGTGCCAGCAGCTTAGGTGCAGACTACGAGCAGTACTTC.

The chain couples TRBV19 to TRBJ1-1; D not resolved. Deletions cut 9 bases from V and 10 bases from J, with 9 bases between. The CDR3 has 9 amino acids. Germline CDR1 reads LNHDA; CDR2 reads SQIVND (reference sequence). In nucleotides, the CDR3 is TGTGCCAGGAGGTTTGGAGCTTTCTTT. Translated: CARRFGAFF. Variable domain in full (rest from reference TRBV19 and TRBJ1-1): DGGITQSPKYLFRKEGQNVTLSCEQNLNHDAMYWYRQDPGQGLRLIYYSQIVNDFQKGDIAEGYSVSREKKESFPLTVTSAQKNPTAFYLCARRFGAFFGQGTRLTVV.

This clone appeared once. The CDR3 coding sequence is TGTGCCAGCAGCCCTGACAGGGTTGGCACTGAAGCTTTCTTT. As protein: CASSPDRVGTEAFF. The chain employs TRBV6-5 and TRBJ1-1, with 7 bases fitting TRBD1. The CDR3 extends over 14 amino acids. Germline values: CDR1 MNHEY, CDR2 SVGAGI. J lost 4 bases, V lost 6 bases, and 8 bases had no gene match.

J is TRBJ2-2 and V is TRBV19, with 16 nucleotides matching TRBD2. The CDR3 runs to 18 residues. Germline CDR1 LNHDA, CDR2 SQIVND (reference sequence). Trimming cost V 7 bases and J 4 bases; bases outside gene matches: 9. As DNA, the CDR3 is TGTGCCAGTAACGTCCCGGGACTAGCGGGAGGGATCACCGGGGAGCTGTTTTTT. This gives the protein CASNVPGLAGGITGELFF. Together with reference TRBV19 and TRBJ2-2, the CDR3 gives the full variable domain: DGGITQSPKYLFRKEGQNVTLSCEQNLNHDAMYWYRQDPGQGLRLIYYSQIVNDFQKGDIAEGYSVSREKKESFPLTVTSAQKNPTAFYLCASNVPGLAGGITGELFFGEGSRLTVL.